The 5 T cell receptor beta chains given below trace back to one sample, sequenced in a study of shared clonotypes between healthy human individuals. Libraries were prepared by immunoSEQ multiplex PCR; TCRdb keeps only in-frame clonotypes and omits some of them. The sample includes around 480,000 clones, around 79% seen only once; the top ten take under 15%. Specimen: PBMCs. The receptors come from a woman between 40 and 50 years old in good health. Some clones in this sample may be carry-over from other donors' samples.

This chain links TRBV5-1 with TRBJ1-1, with D possibly being TRBD1 (5 bases). This CDR3 is 14 amino acids long. The V end was cut by 4 bases, the J end by 7 bases, with 17 bases between. The germline V gene encodes CDR1 SGHRS and CDR2 YFSETQ. The CDR3 nucleotides are TGCGCCAGCAGCCCGGACTTGGGGAGGGGTGAAGCTTTCTTT. Protein product: CASSPDLGRGEAFF.

This clone was found once. The CDR3 loop reads CASSIRVRPSYEQYF. The CDR3 coding sequence is TGTGCCAGTAGTATTCGGGTGCGTCCCTCCTACGAGCAGTACTTC. The V and J genes are TRBV19 and TRBJ2-7; unclear D gene. Deletions cut 3 bases from V and 0 bases from J, with 12 bases between. Per the germline V gene, CDR1 is LNHDA and CDR2 is SQIVND (reference sequence). This CDR3 has 15 amino acids.

V and J are TRBV11-1 and TRBJ2-2; 11 nucleotides align to TRBD2. Germline-derived CDR1 and CDR2 are SGHAT and FQDESV (reference sequence). The CDR3 extends over 17 amino acids. V lost 1 base to trimming and J lost 5 bases; unmatched junction nucleotides: 6. CDR3 sequence: CASSLGGTSGSTGELFF. The CDR3 bases are TGTGCCAGCAGCTTAGGAGGTACTAGCGGGAGTACCGGGGAGCTGTTTTTT.

The genes are TRBV5-1 and TRBJ2-1; D possibly corresponds to TRBD2 (5 bases). From germline, CDR1 is SGHRS and CDR2 YFSETQ. Trimming removed 5 bases at V and 4 bases at J, with 10 bases between. CDR3 length: 13 amino acids. The CDR3 nucleotides read TGCGCCAGCAGTTGGCGGACTTACAATGAGCAGTTCTTC. This encodes CASSWRTYNEQFF.

CDR3 amino acids: CASSYRTGSVQYF. As DNA, the CDR3 is TGTGCCAGCAGTTACCGGACAGGGTCCGTGCAGTACTTC. The genes are TRBV6-5 and TRBJ2-5, with 8 bases aligning to TRBD1. The CDR3 extends over 13 amino acids. V shed 2 bases, J shed 11 bases, and the junction held 7 bases outside the gene matches. Germline V gene data show CDR1 as MNHEY and CDR2 as SVGAGI.